One sample yielded the 31 T cell receptor beta chains listed below, sequenced in a study of T-cell memory formation after mild COVID-19. TCRdb processed the 5' RACE reads anew with MiXCR; each CDR3 protein has one entry. This table holds almost 550,000 distinct CDR3 sequences, 20% found once. Material for sequencing was PBMCs or a T cell subset sorted from them (not recorded which). All receptors derive from an adult woman who had mild COVID-19 (a few samples of this study predate the infection). Cell type and time point are not known.

Remarks on this clonotype: Germline is not matched at one junction end, which may reflect a read error. V is TRBV7-7 and J is TRBJ2-3; D is perhaps TRBD2 (5 bases). Germline CDR1 SSHAT, CDR2 FNYEAQ (reference sequence). The CDR3 sequence is 14 residues long. The CDR3 protein is CASSRGAGTDTQYF. CDR3 nucleotide sequence: TGTGCTAGCAGCCGGGGAGCGGGCACAGATACGCAGTATTTT.

V and J are TRBV11-3 and TRBJ1-2; 7 bases map to TRBD1. Germline V CDR1 and CDR2: SGHNT, YENEEA. Germline trimming cut 5 bases from V and 7 bases from J; bases unmatched to any gene: 7. The CDR3 sequence is 13 residues long. CDR3 region: CASSQGEGSGYTF. CDR3 DNA sequence: TGTGCCAGCAGCCAGGGGGAGGGGTCTGGCTACACCTTC.

The CDR3 protein is CSVVPRGLRSYNEQFF. The CDR3 DNA reads TGCAGCGTTGTTCCAAGGGGTCTCCGTTCCTACAATGAGCAGTTCTTC. The genes are TRBV29-1 and TRBJ2-1, with D maybe TRBD1 (5 bases). V was pared by 4 bases and J by 1 base, with 17 bases between. Germline V lookup: CDR1 SQVTM, CDR2 ANQGSEA. This CDR3 is built from 16 residues.

The chain is built from TRBV3-1 and TRBJ1-2, with D uncertain. This CDR3 has 9 amino acids. V gave up 10 bases and J gave up 4 bases, with 4 bases separating them. Germline-derived CDR1 and CDR2 are LGHDT and YNNKEL (reference sequence). CDR3 amino acids: CATPYGYTF. Here the CDR3 DNA reads TGTGCCACGCCCTATGGCTACACCTTC. The entire variable domain, with the rest obtained from reference TRBV3-1 and TRBJ1-2, is as follows: DTAVSQTPKYLVTQMGNDKSIKCEQNLGHDTMYWYKQDSKKFLKIMFSYNNKELIINETVPNRFSPKSPDKAHLNLHINSLELGDSAVYFCATPYGYTFGSGTRLTVV.

The chain couples TRBV18 to TRBJ2-1, with 15 bases identical to TRBD2. V was clipped by 1 base and J by 6 bases; unmatched bases: 7. The CDR3 covers 18 residues. In germline, CDR1 is KGHSH, CDR2 LQKENI. Here the CDR3 DNA reads TGTGCCAGCTCACCACTCGCGGGACTAGCGGGGGGCCCCAATGAGCAGTTCTTC. This encodes CASSPLAGLAGGPNEQFF.

The V call is TRBV29-1, the J call TRBJ2-3, with TRBD1 matching over 8 bases. The germline CDR1 and CDR2 sequences are SQVTM and ANQGSEA. The junction had 4 bases not matched to a gene; V was cut back by 6 bases and J by 5 bases. CDR3 length: 12 residues. The CDR3 loop reads CSVTGAGDTQYF. For the CDR3, the DNA is TGCAGCGTGACAGGGGCGGGAGATACGCAGTATTTT.

The gene calls are TRBV5-6 and TRBJ2-7; 7 positions agree with TRBD1. CDR3 size: 17 residues. CDR1 and CDR2 (germline): SGHDT, YYEEEE. Trimming took 2 bases from V and 4 from J; bases not matched to a gene: 15. The CDR3 protein is CASSLEQGRQGLYEQYF. The CDR3 region has the DNA TGTGCCAGCAGCTTAGAACAGGGGCGACAGGGTTTATACGAGCAGTACTTC.

The chain employs TRBV4-1 and TRBJ2-3; 12 bases match TRBD2. Germline lookup yields CDR1 MGHRA and CDR2 YSYEKL. This CDR3 comprises 16 residues. V shed 0 bases and J 5 bases; nucleotides not matched to a gene: 3. The CDR3 here is CASSQDLAGGRDTQYF. CDR3 in DNA: TGCGCCAGCAGCCAAGATCTAGCGGGGGGGCGAGATACGCAGTATTTT.

This chain uses TRBV15 with TRBJ2-1, with D maybe TRBD1 (6 bases). V was trimmed by 0 bases and J by 4 bases, leaving 10 bases between them. Per germline, CDR1 LNHNV and CDR2 YYDKDF (reference sequence). This CDR3 is 15 amino acids long. The CDR3 reads CATSREQGRYNEQFF. Written as DNA, the CDR3 is TGTGCCACCAGCAGAGAACAGGGCAGATACAATGAGCAGTTCTTC.

V gene TRBV15 combines with J gene TRBJ2-1, with a possible D match to TRBD2 (5 bases). The CDR3 runs to 12 residues. The V end was cut by 0 bases, the J end by 10 bases, with 7 bases between. Germline V lookup: CDR1 LNHNV, CDR2 YYDKDF (reference sequence). CDR3 DNA: TGTGCCACCAGCAGAGAAGGAGGCGAGCAGTTCTTC. Its protein product is CATSREGGEQFF.

There are a few counts of this clonotype. The chain couples TRBV29-1 to TRBJ2-7; 7 bases align to TRBD1. The length of the CDR3 is 14 residues. In germline, CDR1 is SQVTM, CDR2 ANQGSEA. J gave up 0 bases and V 6 bases, and 8 bases lay outside the gene matches. CDR3 in DNA: TGCAGCGTGACCGGGACAGAGATCTCCTACGAGCAGTACTTC. Residues: CSVTGTEISYEQYF.

This clonotype was seen a few times. The chain has TRBV6-5 and TRBJ2-1; a weak D match, TRBD2 (6 bases). V was pared by 4 bases and J by 2 bases, with 9 bases between. The CDR3 is 14 amino acids. The germline V gene encodes CDR1 MNHEY and CDR2 SVGAGI. CDR3 coding DNA: TGTGCCAGCAGTTGGGGGGAGCCCTACAATGAGCAGTTCTTC. This translates into CASSWGEPYNEQFF.

This clonotype has more than one count but fewer than ten. This chain joins TRBV11-3 and TRBJ2-1, with 10 bases fitting TRBD2. This CDR3 comprises 15 residues. Germline CDR1 SGHNT, CDR2 YENEEA. Trimming removed 7 bases from V and 4 bases from J; junction bases left unmatched: 7. CDR3 bases: TGTGCCAGCACCGAAGGGACTAGCGTTTACAATGAGCAGTTCTTC. Its protein is CASTEGTSVYNEQFF.

This clonotype showed up just a few times. The rearrangement links TRBV5-1 to TRBJ1-1, with D perhaps matching TRBD1 (6 bases). The V end was cut by 4 bases, the J end by 4 bases, with 8 bases between. The CDR3 is made up of 12 amino acids. Germline CDR1 reads SGHRS; CDR2 reads YFSETQ. The CDR3 region has the DNA TGCGCCAGCAGCAAGACAGGCACTGAAGCTTTCTTT. Its translation: CASSKTGTEAFF.

This clonotype was observed a few times. This chain uses TRBV5-5 with TRBJ1-4; TRBD1 is a possible D gene (5 bases). The CDR3 consists of 15 residues. Trimming took off 3 bases at V and 3 bases at J, with 12 bases between the two ends. The germline V gene encodes CDR1 SGHKS and CDR2 YYEKEE (reference sequence). The CDR3 nucleotides read TGTGCCAGCAGCTGGGACCGGAGGCCTAATGAAAAACTGTTTTTT. Translation gives CASSWDRRPNEKLFF. Complete variable domain (other parts from reference TRBV5-5 and TRBJ1-4): DAGVTQSPTHLIKTRGQQVTLRCSPISGHKSVSWYQQVLGQGPQFIFQYYEKEERGRGNFPDRFSARQFPNYSSELNVNALLLGDSALYLCASSWDRRPNEKLFFGSGTQLSVL.

This clonotype was seen a handful of times. The J gene is TRBJ1-1, the V gene TRBV6-2 or TRBV6-3; 9 positions agree with TRBD1. Trimming took 6 bases from V and 13 from J; bases not matched to a gene: 12. The CDR3 is 13 amino acids. CDR1 and CDR2 from the germline V gene are MNHEY and SVGEGT. The CDR3 coding sequence is TGTGCCAGCAGACTCCCGGGACAGGGAAAGGTTTTCTTT. It specifies CASRLPGQGKVFF.

The chain combines TRBV4-3 with TRBJ2-5, with 7 nucleotides matching TRBD1. Germline CDR1 is LGHNA and CDR2 is YSLEER. The J segment lost 2 bases and the V segment lost 2 bases, leaving 5 bases of the junction unmatched. The CDR3 consists of 15 residues. The CDR3 nucleotides are TGCGCCAGCAGCCAATACAGGGGTGCACAAGAGACCCAGTACTTC. Protein sequence: CASSQYRGAQETQYF.

The rearrangement links TRBV12-3 or TRBV12-4 to TRBJ1-4; 9 bases map to TRBD1. V lost 5 bases to trimming and J lost 13 bases; unmatched junction nucleotides: 14. The CDR3 length is 15 residues. DNA of the CDR3: TGTGCCAGCAGTAGGGAGCCGGGACAGGGTGGGGGACTGTTTTTT. The encoded protein is CASSREPGQGGGLFF.

This clonotype was counted between two and nine times. The genes are TRBV3-1 and TRBJ2-3, with 8 bases fitting TRBD1. After removal of 5 bases from V and 4 bases from J, the junction contained 8 bases not matched to a gene. The CDR3 runs 15 residues. Germline CDR1 LGHDT, CDR2 YNNKEL (reference sequence). CDR3 loop: CASSRETGVADTQYF. CDR3 DNA sequence: TGTGCCAGCAGCAGGGAGACAGGGGTGGCAGATACGCAGTATTTT.

The chain employs TRBV29-1 and TRBJ1-1; D perhaps matches TRBD1 (5 bases). Germline V gene lookup returns CDR1 SQVTM and CDR2 ANQGSEA. This CDR3 region has 12 residues. Trimming pared 5 bases from V and 3 bases from J, leaving 10 bases between. The CDR3 DNA sequence: TGCAGCGTTCAATTGGGGGACACTGAAGCTTTCTTT. This translates into CSVQLGDTEAFF.

This chain joins TRBV28 and TRBJ2-1, with 7 bases that match TRBD2. This CDR3 has 12 residues. Germline V lookup: CDR1 MDHEN, CDR2 SYDVKM. V lost 4 bases and J lost 10; bases outside the gene matches: 4. CDR3 sequence: CASSSTSAEQFF. The CDR3 region has the DNA TGTGCCAGCAGTTCCACTAGCGCCGAGCAGTTCTTC.

The gene calls are TRBV12-3 or TRBV12-4 and TRBJ2-2; D gene ambiguous. CDR3 length equals 13 residues. Trimming removed 2 bases from V and 6 bases from J, with 7 bases in between. DNA of the CDR3: TGTGCCAGCAGTTTATTGGTCCCCGGGGAGCTGTTTTTT. Translation: CASSLLVPGELFF.

V is TRBV6-5 and J is TRBJ1-2, with D unresolved. Germline assignment: CDR1 MNHEY and CDR2 SVGAGI. This CDR3 comprises 14 residues. V was pared by 2 bases and J by 2 bases, with 9 bases between. CDR3 coding DNA: TGTGCCAGCAGTTACAAGAGTAGAAACTATGGCTACACCTTC. It translates to CASSYKSRNYGYTF.

The V call is TRBV7-6, the J call TRBJ2-7; 9 nucleotides line up with TRBD2. Trimming cost V 0 bases and J 2 bases; bases outside gene matches: 5. The CDR3 has 16 residues. The germline V gene encodes CDR1 SGHVS and CDR2 FNYEAQ. CDR3 bases: TGTGCCAGCAGCTTAGCCCTTAGCGGGGGAACCTACGAGCAGTACTTC. Its protein product is CASSLALSGGTYEQYF.

The chain couples TRBV24-1 to TRBJ2-3, with a tentative D call TRBD2 (5 bases). From germline, CDR1 is KGHDR and CDR2 SFDVKD. Trimming cost V 9 bases and J 0 bases, with 9 bases left between them. CDR3 length: 13 amino acids. The CDR3 is CATGGGSTDTQYF. The CDR3 coding sequence is TGTGCCACCGGTGGCGGGAGCACAGATACGCAGTATTTT.

The table lists this clonotype with a few counts. The J gene is TRBJ2-2, the V gene TRBV5-1; D unresolved. The V end was cut by 3 bases, the J end by 5 bases, with 17 bases between. CDR3 size: 16 residues. Germline CDR1 SGHRS, CDR2 YFSETQ. The CDR3 region is CASSWARPGRTGELFF. CDR3 DNA sequence: TGCGCCAGCAGCTGGGCGAGACCCGGGCGGACCGGGGAGCTGTTTTTT.

This clonotype turned up a few times. The CDR3 DNA follows: TGTGCCTGGAGTCCTCTAGCGGGAGTAAGCTACGAGCAGTACTTC. Translated: CAWSPLAGVSYEQYF. The gene calls are TRBV30 and TRBJ2-7; 10 nucleotides align to TRBD2. The V and J ends lost 2 bases and 3 bases, in that order; junction bases with no gene match: 7. Germline V gene sequence: CDR1 GTSNPN, CDR2 SVGIG (reference sequence). This CDR3 spans 15 amino acids.

Only a few counts were recorded for this clonotype. The chain carries TRBV20-1 and TRBJ2-7; 12 bases line up with TRBD2. Germline V gene lookup returns CDR1 DFQATT and CDR2 SNEGSKA (reference sequence). The CDR3 contains 15 residues. V lost 6 bases and J lost 3; bases outside the gene matches: 9. The CDR3 DNA reads TGCAGTGCCCCGCGACTAGCGGGAGCCCACTACGAGCAGTACTTC. Amino acids: CSAPRLAGAHYEQYF.

This clonotype occurred a few times. The rearrangement joins TRBV12-3 or TRBV12-4 to TRBJ1-6, with TRBD1 as a possible D gene (5 bases). The CDR3 has 14 residues. V was trimmed by 7 bases and J by 6 bases, leaving 13 bases between them. CDR3 nucleotides: TGTGCCAGCACCCTCGAGGGGTCTAATTCACCCCTCCACTTT. This codes for CASTLEGSNSPLHF.

In this sample, this clonotype turned up a few times. The J gene is TRBJ1-2, the V gene TRBV6-2 or TRBV6-3; unclear D gene. Germline V gene data show CDR1 as MNHEY and CDR2 as SVGEGT. This CDR3 has 11 amino acids. Trimming left V 3 bases short and J 3 bases short, with 2 bases between. CDR3 sequence: CASSYDYGYTF. The CDR3 DNA is TGTGCCAGCAGTTATGACTATGGCTACACCTTC.

This clonotype was found a few times. V is TRBV30 and J is TRBJ2-3; no reliable D call. Trimming removed 0 bases from V and 6 bases from J, with 16 bases in between. Looked up from germline, CDR1 is GTSNPN and CDR2 is SVGIG (reference sequence). The CDR3 runs to 15 residues. The CDR3 sequence is CAWSVNSFSEDTQYF. The DNA of the CDR3 is TGTGCCTGGAGTGTAAATAGCTTTTCCGAGGATACGCAGTATTTT.